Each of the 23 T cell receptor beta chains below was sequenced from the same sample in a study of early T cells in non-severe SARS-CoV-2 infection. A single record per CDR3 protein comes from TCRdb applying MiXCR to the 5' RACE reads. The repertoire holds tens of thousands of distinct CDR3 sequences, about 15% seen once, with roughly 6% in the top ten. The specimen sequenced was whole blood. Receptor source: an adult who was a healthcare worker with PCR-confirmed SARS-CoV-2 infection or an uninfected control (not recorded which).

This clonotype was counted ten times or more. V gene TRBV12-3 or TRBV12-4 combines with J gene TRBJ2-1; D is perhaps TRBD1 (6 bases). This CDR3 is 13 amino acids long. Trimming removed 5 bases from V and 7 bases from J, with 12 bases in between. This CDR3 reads CASSSHRVNEQFF. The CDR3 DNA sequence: TGTGCCAGCAGTAGCCACAGGGTGAATGAGCAGTTCTTC.

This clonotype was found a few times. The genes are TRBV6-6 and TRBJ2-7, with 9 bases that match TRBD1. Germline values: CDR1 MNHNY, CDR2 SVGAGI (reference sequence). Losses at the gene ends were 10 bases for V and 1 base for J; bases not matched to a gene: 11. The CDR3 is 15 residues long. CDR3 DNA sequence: TGTGCCACCAAAGAGGGGACAGGGAAATCCTACGAGCAGTACTTC. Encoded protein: CATKEGTGKSYEQYF.

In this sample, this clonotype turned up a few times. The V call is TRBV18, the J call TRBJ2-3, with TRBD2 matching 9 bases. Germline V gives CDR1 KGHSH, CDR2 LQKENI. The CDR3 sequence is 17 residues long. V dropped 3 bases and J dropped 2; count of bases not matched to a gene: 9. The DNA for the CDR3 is TGTGCCAGCTCACCTTTTGTAGCGGGAGTGAACACAGATACGCAGTATTTT. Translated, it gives CASSPFVAGVNTDTQYF.

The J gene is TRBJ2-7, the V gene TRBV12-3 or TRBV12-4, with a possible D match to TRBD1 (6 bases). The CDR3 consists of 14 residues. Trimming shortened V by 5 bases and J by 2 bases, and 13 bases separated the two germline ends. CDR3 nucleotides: TGTGCCAGCAGTCAGGGGAGCAGCGCCTACGAGCAGTACTTC. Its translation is CASSQGSSAYEQYF.

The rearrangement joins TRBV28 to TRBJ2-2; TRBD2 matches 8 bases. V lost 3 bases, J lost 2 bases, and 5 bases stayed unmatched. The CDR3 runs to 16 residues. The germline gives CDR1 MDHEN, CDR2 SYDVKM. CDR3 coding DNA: TGTGCCAGCAGTTTCCAAGCGGGAGACAACACCGGGGAGCTGTTTTTT. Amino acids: CASSFQAGDNTGELFF.

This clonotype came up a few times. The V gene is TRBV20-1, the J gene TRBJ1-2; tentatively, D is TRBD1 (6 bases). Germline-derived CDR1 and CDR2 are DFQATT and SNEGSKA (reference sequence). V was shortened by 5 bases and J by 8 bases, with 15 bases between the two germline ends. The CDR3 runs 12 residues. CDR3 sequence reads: CSARKQGIGYTF. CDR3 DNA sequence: TGCAGTGCTCGTAAACAGGGAATCGGCTACACCTTC.

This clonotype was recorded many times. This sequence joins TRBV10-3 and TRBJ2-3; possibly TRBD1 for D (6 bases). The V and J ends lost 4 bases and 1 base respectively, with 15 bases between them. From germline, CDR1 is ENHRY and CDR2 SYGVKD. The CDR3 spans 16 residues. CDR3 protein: CAISVTPGHGTDTQYF. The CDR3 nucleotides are TGTGCCATCAGTGTTACACCGGGACATGGCACAGATACGCAGTATTTT.

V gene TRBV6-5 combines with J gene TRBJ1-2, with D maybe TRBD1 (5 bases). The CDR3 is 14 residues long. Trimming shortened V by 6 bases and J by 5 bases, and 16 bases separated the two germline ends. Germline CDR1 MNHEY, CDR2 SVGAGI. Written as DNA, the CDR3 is TGTGCCAGCAGGGCGACCGGGACGGAATATGGCTACACCTTC. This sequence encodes CASRATGTEYGYTF.

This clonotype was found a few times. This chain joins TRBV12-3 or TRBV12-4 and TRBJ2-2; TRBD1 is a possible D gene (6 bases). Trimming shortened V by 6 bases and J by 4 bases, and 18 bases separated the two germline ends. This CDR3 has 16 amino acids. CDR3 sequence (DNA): TGTGCCAGCAGCTTTACCGGGACAACAGTCACCGGGGAGCTGTTTTTT. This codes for CASSFTGTTVTGELFF.

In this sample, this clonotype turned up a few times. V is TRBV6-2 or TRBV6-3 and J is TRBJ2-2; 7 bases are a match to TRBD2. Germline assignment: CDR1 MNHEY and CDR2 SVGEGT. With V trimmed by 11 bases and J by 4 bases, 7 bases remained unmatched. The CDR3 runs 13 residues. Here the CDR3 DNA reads TGTGCCGGGTCCCTAGCGGTCACCGGGGAGCTGTTTTTT. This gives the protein CAGSLAVTGELFF.

The CDR3 DNA sequence: TGTGCCAGCAGACTAGCGTACACTTCCGGGGAGCTGTTTTTT. This gives the protein CASRLAYTSGELFF. This chain uses TRBV27 with TRBJ2-2; 7 positions agree with TRBD2. After removal of 6 bases from V and 6 bases from J, the junction contained 7 bases not matched to a gene. Germline CDR1 reads MNHEY; CDR2 reads SMNVEV (reference sequence). This CDR3 comprises 14 residues.

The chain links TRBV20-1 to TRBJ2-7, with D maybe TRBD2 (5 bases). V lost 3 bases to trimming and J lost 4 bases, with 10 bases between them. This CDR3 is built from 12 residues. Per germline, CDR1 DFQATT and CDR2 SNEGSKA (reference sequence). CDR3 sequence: CSARGSSYEQYF. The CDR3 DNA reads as TGCAGTGCTAGGGGGAGCTCGTACGAGCAGTACTTC.

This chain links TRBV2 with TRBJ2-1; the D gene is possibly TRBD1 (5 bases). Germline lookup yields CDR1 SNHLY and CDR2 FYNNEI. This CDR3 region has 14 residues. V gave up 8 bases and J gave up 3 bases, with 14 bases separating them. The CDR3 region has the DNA TGTGCCAGCGTACAGGAGCAGTTCTACAATGAGCAGTTCTTC. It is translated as CASVQEQFYNEQFF.

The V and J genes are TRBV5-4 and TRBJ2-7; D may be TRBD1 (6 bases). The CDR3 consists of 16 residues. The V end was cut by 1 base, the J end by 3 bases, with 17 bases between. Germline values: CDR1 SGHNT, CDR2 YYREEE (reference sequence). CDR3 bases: TGTGCCAGCAGCTTGTCTAGAAAGTCAGGGGTCTACGAGCAGTACTTC. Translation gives CASSLSRKSGVYEQYF.

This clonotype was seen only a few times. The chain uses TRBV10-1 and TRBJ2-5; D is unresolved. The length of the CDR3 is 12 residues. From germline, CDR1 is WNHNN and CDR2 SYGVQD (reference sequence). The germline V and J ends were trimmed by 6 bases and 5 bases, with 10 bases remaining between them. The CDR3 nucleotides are TGCGCCAGCAGCGACATTGGGGAGACCCAGTACTTC. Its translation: CASSDIGETQYF.

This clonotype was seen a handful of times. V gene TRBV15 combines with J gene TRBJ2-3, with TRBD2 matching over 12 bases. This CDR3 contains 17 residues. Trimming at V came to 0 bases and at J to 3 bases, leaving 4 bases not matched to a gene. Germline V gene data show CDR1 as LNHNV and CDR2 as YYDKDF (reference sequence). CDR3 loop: CATSRETSGSRTDTQYF. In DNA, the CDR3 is TGTGCCACCAGCAGAGAGACTAGCGGGAGTCGAACAGATACGCAGTATTTT.

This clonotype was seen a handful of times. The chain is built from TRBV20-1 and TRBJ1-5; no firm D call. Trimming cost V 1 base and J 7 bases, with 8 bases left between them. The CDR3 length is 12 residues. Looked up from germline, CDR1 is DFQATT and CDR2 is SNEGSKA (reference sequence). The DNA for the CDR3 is TGCAGTGCTAGAGGGCCGGGGCAGCCCCAGCATTTT. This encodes CSARGPGQPQHF.

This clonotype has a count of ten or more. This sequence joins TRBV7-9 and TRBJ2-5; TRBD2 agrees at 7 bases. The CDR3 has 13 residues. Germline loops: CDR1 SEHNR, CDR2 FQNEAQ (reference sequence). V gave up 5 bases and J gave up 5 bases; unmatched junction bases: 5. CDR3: CASSQRDRETQYF. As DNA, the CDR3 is TGTGCCAGCAGCCAGCGGGACCGGGAGACCCAGTACTTC.

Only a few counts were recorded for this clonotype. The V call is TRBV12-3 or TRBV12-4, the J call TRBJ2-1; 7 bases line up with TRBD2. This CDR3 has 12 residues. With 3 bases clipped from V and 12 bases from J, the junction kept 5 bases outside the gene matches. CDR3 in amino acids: CASSLREGGQFF. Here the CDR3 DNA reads TGTGCCAGCAGTTTGAGGGAGGGAGGGCAGTTCTTC.

The CDR3 coding sequence is TGTGCCAGCAGCCCGACCCGGCAGGCCGGCGAAAAACTGTTTTTT. Its translation: CASSPTRQAGEKLFF. The chain has TRBV5-4 and TRBJ1-4; unclear D gene. The CDR3 runs 15 residues. V lost 4 bases to trimming and J lost 8 bases, with 18 bases between them. CDR1 SGHNT and CDR2 YYREEE come from the germline V gene (reference sequence).

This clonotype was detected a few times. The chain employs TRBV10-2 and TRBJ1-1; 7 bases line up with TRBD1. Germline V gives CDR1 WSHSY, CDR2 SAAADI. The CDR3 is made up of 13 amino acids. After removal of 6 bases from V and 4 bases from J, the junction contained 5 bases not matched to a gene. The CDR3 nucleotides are TGCGCCAGCAGGGGAGGGGGCACCACTGAAGCTTTCTTT. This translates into CASRGGGTTEAFF.

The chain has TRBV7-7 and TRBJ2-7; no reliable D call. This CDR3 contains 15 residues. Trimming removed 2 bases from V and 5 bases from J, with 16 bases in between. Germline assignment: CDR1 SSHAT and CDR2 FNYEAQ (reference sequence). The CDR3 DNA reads TGTGCCAGCAGCTTATATATCCCCTTCGGAAACGAGCAGTACTTC. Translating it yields CASSLYIPFGNEQYF.

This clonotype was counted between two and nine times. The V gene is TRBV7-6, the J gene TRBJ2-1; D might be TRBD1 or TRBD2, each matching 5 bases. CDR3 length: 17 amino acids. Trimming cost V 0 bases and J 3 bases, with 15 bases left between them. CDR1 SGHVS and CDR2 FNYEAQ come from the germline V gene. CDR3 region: CASSLARGAGSYNEQFF. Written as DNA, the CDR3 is TGTGCCAGCAGCTTAGCGAGAGGGGCAGGGAGCTACAATGAGCAGTTCTTC.